Following are 29 T cell receptor beta chains from one sample sequenced in a study of blood T cells in healthy people across ages. A sample-barcoded 5' primer and a J-beta primer mix were used in a second PCR of roughly 6 to 11 cycles. In TCRdb, the 5' RACE reads were re-called with MiXCR into one record per CDR3 protein. The sample comprises about a million distinct CDR3 sequences, 35% to 40% of which are singletons, and roughly 14% rests with the top ten. Input material: blood. These receptors were obtained from a man younger than 35 in good health.

The V gene is TRBV5-6, the J gene TRBJ2-7; no firm D call. The CDR3 consists of 14 residues. CDR1 is SGHDT, CDR2 YYEEEE, per germline. V dropped 0 bases and J dropped 4 bases, with 11 bases sitting between them. The CDR3 loop is CASSLEFSEYEQYF. DNA for the CDR3: TGTGCCAGCAGCTTGGAGTTCAGCGAGTACGAGCAGTACTTC.

This clonotype showed up just a few times. The chain joins TRBV7-3 to TRBJ2-5; D gene uncertain. The CDR3 runs 13 residues. The ends were cut back, 0 bases at V and 11 bases at J, with 13 bases in the middle. Looked up from germline, CDR1 is SGHTA and CDR2 is FQGTGA. The CDR3 here is CASSLTGDNEQYF. Written as DNA, the CDR3 is TGTGCCAGCAGCTTAACGGGCGACAATGAGCAGTACTTC.

This clonotype was counted a few times. The chain carries TRBV7-8 and TRBJ2-3, with 8 bases lining up with TRBD1. V was pared by 4 bases and J by 7 bases, with 7 bases of the junction left unmatched. There are 14 residues in the CDR3. The germline V gene has CDR1 SGHVS and CDR2 FQNEAQ. The CDR3 sequence is CASSYGTGLNTQYF. For the CDR3, the DNA is TGTGCCAGCAGCTACGGGACAGGTTTGAATACGCAGTATTTT.

The CDR3 region has the DNA TGTGCCAGCAGTTACGGTCACTTTAATCAGCCCCAGCATTTT. It is translated as CASSYGHFNQPQHF. The chain combines TRBV6-2 or TRBV6-3 with TRBJ1-5; no definite D call. Germline lookup yields CDR1 MNHEY and CDR2 SVGEGT. Between the trimmed V and J ends, which lost 2 bases and 4 bases, there was a span of 9 bases. CDR3 length equals 14 residues.

A few counts support this clonotype. V is TRBV24-1 and J is TRBJ2-3; 11 bases line up with TRBD2. The CDR3 has 16 amino acids. Germline V lookup: CDR1 KGHDR, CDR2 SFDVKD. V was pared by 3 bases and J by 1 base, with 2 bases of the junction left unmatched. The DNA for the CDR3 is TGTGCCACCAGTGATGCTAGCGGGGGGCGCACAGATACGCAGTATTTT. Translation: CATSDASGGRTDTQYF.

As regards this clonotype: Since no conserved phenylalanine or tryptophan closes the CDR3, a read error is the likely cause. This chain uses TRBV12-3 or TRBV12-4 with TRBJ2-7; possible D gene TRBD1, 6 bases. The length of the CDR3 is 15 residues. V lost 5 bases and J 4 bases, leaving 18 bases between the germline ends. CDR3 nucleotides: TGTGCCAGCAGTCGGCAGGGGACAAATGGATACGAGCAGTACTTA. Translated, it gives CASSRQGTNGYEQYL.

This clonotype has more than one count but fewer than ten. V is TRBV12-3 or TRBV12-4 and J is TRBJ2-1; the D gene is possibly TRBD1 (6 bases). V was pared by 5 bases and J by 6 bases, with 20 bases between. The CDR3 loop spans 16 amino acids. This chain's CDR3 is CASSLRFVRGGNEQFF. The CDR3 DNA is TGTGCCAGCAGTCTCCGGTTTGTGAGAGGGGGCAATGAGCAGTTCTTC.

The chain joins TRBV6-5 to TRBJ2-7, with D maybe TRBD2 (6 bases). The length of the CDR3 is 12 residues. V lost 10 bases and J 6 bases, leaving 16 bases between the germline ends. Per the germline V gene, CDR1 is MNHEY and CDR2 is SVGAGI. The CDR3 DNA reads TGTGCCACCGGGGGAGTCCTTGGCGAGCAGTACTTC. It is translated as CATGGVLGEQYF.

This clonotype was found many times. This chain uses TRBV20-1 with TRBJ1-2, with D unclear. This CDR3 contains 11 residues. V gave up 2 bases and J gave up 12 bases, with 13 bases separating them. Germline CDR1 DFQATT, CDR2 SNEGSKA (reference sequence). For the CDR3, the DNA is TGCAGTGCTAGATTCGCCAGTGTGGACACCTTC. Encoded protein: CSARFASVDTF.

V and J are TRBV20-1 and TRBJ2-7; TRBD1 aligns across 7 bases. The junction had 8 bases not matched to a gene; V was cut back by 3 bases and J by 0 bases. This CDR3 is built from 15 residues. CDR1 is DFQATT and CDR2 is SNEGSKA in the germline V gene (reference sequence). CDR3 in DNA: TGCAGTGCTAGCAACCCGACAGGGAGCTCCTACGAGCAGTACTTC. Translated, it gives CSASNPTGSSYEQYF.

V usage is TRBV20-1 and J usage is TRBJ1-5, with a possible D match to TRBD1 (5 bases). This CDR3 has 14 amino acids. CDR1 DFQATT and CDR2 SNEGSKA come from the germline V gene (reference sequence). Trimming stripped 5 bases from V and 5 bases from J, with 16 bases between. The CDR3 DNA reads TGCAGTGCTTGGGGGGGAGAGGTAGATCAGCCCCAGCATTTT. Its protein is CSAWGGEVDQPQHF.

This chain joins TRBV10-3 and TRBJ2-3; tentatively, D is TRBD1 or TRBD2 (5 bases each). CDR1 and CDR2 from the germline V gene are ENHRY and SYGVKD. The CDR3 has 14 residues. The CDR3 sequence: CAHRGGQIADTQYF. For the CDR3, the DNA is TGTGCTCACCGGGGCGGCCAGATCGCAGATACGCAGTATTTT.

The chain uses TRBV6-5 and TRBJ2-7; D is possibly TRBD1 (5 bases). This CDR3 is 14 amino acids long. Germline CDR1 reads MNHEY; CDR2 reads SVGAGI. The germline V and J ends were trimmed by 4 bases and 0 bases, with 10 bases remaining between them. The CDR3 protein is CASSSIRVSYEQYF. In nucleotides, the CDR3 is TGTGCCAGCAGTTCGATCAGGGTCTCCTACGAGCAGTACTTC.

This clonotype was seen a handful of times. The chain recombines TRBV12-5 with TRBJ2-3; 7 bases map to TRBD2. The germline gives CDR1 LGHNT, CDR2 FRNRAP. Unmatched junction bases numbered 7, after V lost 4 bases and J lost 0 bases. The CDR3 is 16 amino acids. The chain's CDR3 is CASGSPLRGSTDTQYF. For the CDR3, the DNA is TGTGCTAGTGGTTCTCCCTTGCGGGGGAGCACAGATACGCAGTATTTT.

Only a few counts were recorded for this clonotype. The chain recombines TRBV6-5 with TRBJ1-4; tentative D call: TRBD1 (5 bases). The CDR3 spans 14 residues. V was shortened by 5 bases and J by 7 bases, with 14 bases between the two germline ends. Germline V lookup: CDR1 MNHEY, CDR2 SVGAGI. The CDR3 DNA is TGTGCCAGCAGTCCGGGACGATGGATTGAAAAACTGTTTTTT. Protein product: CASSPGRWIEKLFF.

This clonotype was counted a few times. The chain couples TRBV4-1 to TRBJ1-1; TRBD1 is a possible D gene (5 bases). V was trimmed by 4 bases and J by 5 bases, leaving 17 bases between them. Germline V gene sequence: CDR1 MGHRA, CDR2 YSYEKL. This CDR3 contains 15 residues. For the CDR3, the DNA is TGCGCCAGCAGCCGTCGGCTCGGGGGTTGGACTGAAGCTTTCTTT. It specifies CASSRRLGGWTEAFF.

This clonotype was observed a few times. CDR3 in amino acids: CASSLGEAGNYGYTF. The CDR3 bases are TGCGCCAGCAGCTTGGGAGAGGCGGGGAACTATGGCTACACCTTC. V gene TRBV5-1 combines with J gene TRBJ1-2, with D unresolved. This CDR3 has 15 residues. V was trimmed by 0 bases and J by 2 bases, leaving 11 bases between them. From germline, CDR1 is SGHRS and CDR2 YFSETQ. The full variable domain, completed using reference TRBV5-1 and TRBJ1-2, is KAGVTQTPRYLIKTRGQQVTLSCSPISGHRSVSWYQQTPGQGLQFLFEYFSETQRNKGNFPGRFSGRQFSNSRSEMNVSTLELGDSALYLCASSLGEAGNYGYTFGSGTRLTVV.

This clonotype was observed a handful of times. The gene calls are TRBV4-3 and TRBJ1-1, with 8 bases fitting TRBD1. Germline V lookup: CDR1 LGHNA, CDR2 YSLEER. The J segment lost 5 bases and the V segment lost 0 bases, leaving 8 bases of the junction unmatched. CDR3 length: 16 amino acids. Here the CDR3 reads CASSQDVTGGETEAFF. The CDR3 nucleotides read TGCGCCAGCAGCCAAGATGTAACAGGGGGGGAAACTGAAGCTTTCTTT.

V and J are TRBV24-1 and TRBJ1-5, with D perhaps TRBD1 (5 bases). CDR3 size: 13 residues. V was clipped by 4 bases and J by 9 bases, with 12 bases between them. Germline V lookup: CDR1 KGHDR, CDR2 SFDVKD. DNA of the CDR3: TGTGCCACCAGTGACCGACAGTTTGGGCCCCAGCATTTT. Protein sequence: CATSDRQFGPQHF.

The chain has TRBV30 and TRBJ1-2; tentative D call: TRBD1 (6 bases). V was trimmed by 4 bases and J by 6 bases, leaving 15 bases between them. The CDR3 totals 13 residues. CDR1 is GTSNPN and CDR2 is SVGIG in the germline V gene (reference sequence). The CDR3 sequence: CAWTKTRGHGYTF. CDR3 DNA: TGTGCCTGGACTAAGACGCGGGGGCATGGCTACACCTTC.

The genes are TRBV7-2 and TRBJ2-7; a weak D match, TRBD2 (6 bases). V was shortened by 6 bases and J by 11 bases, with 20 bases between the two germline ends. Germline values: CDR1 SGHTA, CDR2 FQGNSA. This CDR3 comprises 13 residues. CDR3 amino acids: CASSFFGGAREYF. In DNA form, the CDR3 reads TGTGCCAGCAGTTTTTTCGGGGGAGCTAGGGAGTACTTC.

The chain combines TRBV3-1 with TRBJ2-4, with D possibly TRBD1 on 6 matching bases. The CDR3 has 14 amino acids. V was trimmed by 4 bases and J by 13 bases, leaving 20 bases between them. Looked up from germline, CDR1 is LGHDT and CDR2 is YNNKEL (reference sequence). The CDR3 DNA sequence: TGTGCCAGCAGCCCAACAGCAGGGGTGAGAGAGCAGTACTTC. Residues: CASSPTAGVREQYF.

This clonotype occurred a few times. The genes are TRBV7-8 and TRBJ2-1; 10 bases line up with TRBD2. Looked up from germline, CDR1 is SGHVS and CDR2 is FQNEAQ. J lost 3 bases, V lost 4 bases, and 12 bases had no gene match. This CDR3 region has 18 residues. The DNA for the CDR3 is TGTGCCAGCAGCTCCCAGGGGACTAGCGCCCTGATCTACAATGAGCAGTTCTTC. Translation gives CASSSQGTSALIYNEQFF.

This clonotype was detected a few times. The genes are TRBV4-2 and TRBJ2-3, with 10 bases lining up with TRBD2. Germline V gene data show CDR1 as LGHNA and CDR2 as YNFKEQ. Germline trimming cut 0 bases from V and 4 bases from J; bases unmatched to any gene: 7. The CDR3 length is 17 residues. The DNA of the CDR3 is TGTGCCAGCAGCCAAGACCCCAGCGGGGGGGCCGCAGATACGCAGTATTTT. This sequence encodes CASSQDPSGGAADTQYF.

The chain has TRBV7-2 and TRBJ1-5; D gene ambiguous. Trimming left V 1 base short and J 7 bases short, with 11 bases between. The CDR3 consists of 14 residues. Germline assignment: CDR1 SGHTA and CDR2 FQGNSA. CDR3 sequence reads: CASSLGWRGQPQHF. The CDR3 bases are TGTGCCAGCAGCTTAGGCTGGCGCGGACAGCCCCAGCATTTT. The entire variable domain, with the rest obtained from reference TRBV7-2 and TRBJ1-5, is as follows: GAGVSQSPSNKVTEKGKDVELRCDPISGHTALYWYRQSLGQGLEFLIYFQGNSAPDKSGLPSDRFSAERTGGSVSTLTIQRTQQEDSAVYLCASSLGWRGQPQHFGDGTRLSIL.

This clonotype showed up just a few times. The genes are TRBV20-1 and TRBJ2-7; TRBD2 aligns across 8 bases. V was pared by 6 bases and J by 9 bases, with 16 bases of the junction left unmatched. Germline loops: CDR1 DFQATT, CDR2 SNEGSKA (reference sequence). This CDR3 region has 14 residues. The CDR3 region has the DNA TGCAGTGCGCCCGAGGGACTAGGTCTTGAGAGGCAGTACTTC. It yields the protein CSAPEGLGLERQYF.

Concerning this clonotype: Given a much more abundant clone one base away, this may be a read error. The CDR3 DNA is TGTGCCAGCAGTTTAGAACAGGGGATTCGCACAGATACGCAGTATTTT. It encodes CASSLEQGIRTDTQYF. The rearrangement joins TRBV12-3 or TRBV12-4 to TRBJ2-3; 7 nucleotides align to TRBD1. Trimming removed 1 base from V and 1 base from J; junction bases left unmatched: 5. The CDR3 totals 16 residues.

The genes are TRBV9 and TRBJ1-6, with 8 bases lining up with TRBD1. The trim removed 3 bases at V and 12 bases at J, leaving 5 bases unmatched. This CDR3 comprises 13 residues. In germline, CDR1 is SGDLS, CDR2 YYNGEE. Here the CDR3 reads CASSAGTGEPLHF. For the CDR3, the DNA is TGTGCCAGCAGCGCGGGGACAGGTGAACCCCTCCACTTT.

The genes are TRBV25-1 and TRBJ1-2, with D tentatively TRBD1 (5 bases). Germline V lookup: CDR1 MGHDK, CDR2 SYGVNS. The CDR3 spans 14 residues. Trimming removed 7 bases from V and 0 bases from J, with 12 bases in between. The CDR3 reads CASKGPGSNYGYTF. The CDR3, as DNA: TGTGCCAGCAAAGGCCCAGGGTCTAACTATGGCTACACCTTC.